The next 28 T cell receptor beta chains were all read from a single sample in a study of T-cell reconstitution after alpha-beta-depleted transplantation in children. Molecular barcoding with unique molecular identifiers was used for the TCRbeta library. TCRdb used MiXCR to reprocess the PCR reads, holding one entry per CDR3 protein. The profile covers around 670,000 distinct CDR3 sequences, with about an eighth appearing a single time and around 0.8% taken by the ten largest. The material sequenced was PBMCs, taken before TCRalphabeta/CD19-depleted stem cell transplant. The receptors were gathered from a girl aged 2 to 9 with congenital amegakaryocytic thrombocytopenia, due to receive a stem cell transplant.

V is TRBV12-3 or TRBV12-4 and J is TRBJ1-2, with 12 bases matching TRBD1. The CDR3 is made up of 17 amino acids. V shed 7 bases and J 4 bases; nucleotides not matched to a gene: 13. The CDR3 reads CASNLRAGTGGAYGYTF. In DNA form, the CDR3 reads TGTGCCAGCAATCTGAGGGCCGGGACAGGGGGCGCCTATGGCTACACCTTC.

This chain links TRBV7-2 with TRBJ2-3; TRBD2 matches at 9 bases. Germline loops: CDR1 SGHTA, CDR2 FQGNSA. V trimming: 5 bases; J trimming: 4 bases; junction bases outside the gene matches: 10. The CDR3 contains 16 residues. CDR3 nucleotide sequence: TGTGCCAGCAGCCAGGGGGGAATAGCGGGAGCAGATACGCAGTATTTT. It encodes CASSQGGIAGADTQYF.

This clonotype was observed many times. The chain combines TRBV12-3 or TRBV12-4 with TRBJ2-7, with 7 bases that match TRBD1. Trimming took 4 bases from V and 4 from J; bases not matched to a gene: 13. This CDR3 spans 16 amino acids. For the CDR3, the DNA is TGTGCCAGCAGTTCCTTCTACTTGGACAGGACGTACGAGCAGTACTTC. Its protein is CASSSFYLDRTYEQYF.

This clonotype was seen many times. The V call is TRBV5-1, the J call TRBJ2-3; 8 bases align to TRBD2. CDR3 size: 16 residues. CDR1 is SGHRS and CDR2 is YFSETQ in the germline V gene. The trim removed 4 bases at V and 4 bases at J, leaving 11 bases unmatched. CDR3 nucleotide sequence: TGCGCCAGCAGCATGACCGGGACTAGGAGGGCAGATACGCAGTATTTT. This sequence encodes CASSMTGTRRADTQYF.

This clonotype was detected ten times or more. The J gene is TRBJ2-3, the V gene TRBV29-1; D not resolved. The CDR3 contains 10 residues. V was pared by 4 bases and J by 3 bases, with 2 bases between. The V gene's germline CDR1 is SQVTM and CDR2 ANQGSEA. The DNA of the CDR3 is TGCAGCGTTGTGACAGATACGCAGTATTTT. It encodes CSVVTDTQYF.

This clonotype was seen ten or more times. CDR3 residues: CASSLDGFNPLISPLHF. For the CDR3, the DNA is TGTGCCAGCAGCTTAGATGGGTTCAACCCATTAATTTCACCCCTCCACTTT. The chain uses TRBV11-2 and TRBJ1-6; D is undetermined. Germline V gene sequence: CDR1 SGHAT, CDR2 FQNNGV. V lost 0 bases to trimming and J lost 9 bases, with 18 bases between them. The CDR3 runs 17 residues.

About this clonotype: Sequence at one end of the junction differs from germline and may be a read error. The chain's CDR3 is CSVEEGHTGELFF. In DNA form, the CDR3 reads TGTTCCGTTGAGGAGGGCCACACCGGGGAGCTGTTTTTT. The rearrangement joins TRBV20-1 to TRBJ2-2, with D possibly TRBD2 on 6 matching bases. This CDR3 contains 13 residues. CDR1 is DFQATT and CDR2 is SNEGSKA in the germline V gene (reference sequence).

This clonotype showed up just a few times. This rearrangement joins TRBV20-1 to TRBJ2-3, with 11 bases aligning to TRBD2. Per germline, CDR1 DFQATT and CDR2 SNEGSKA (reference sequence). V dropped 3 bases and J dropped 0; count of bases not matched to a gene: 14. The CDR3 sequence is 19 residues long. DNA for the CDR3: TGCAGTGCTAGTATTCCTCTAGCGGGAGGACTATCTAGCACAGATACGCAGTATTTT. Translation gives CSASIPLAGGLSSTDTQYF.

This clonotype was seen repeatedly, ten times or more. The rearrangement uses TRBV4-2 and TRBJ2-3; D might be TRBD2 (5 bases). V gave up 4 bases and J gave up 6 bases, with 17 bases separating them. The CDR3 has 15 residues. CDR1 is LGHNA and CDR2 is YNFKEQ in the germline V gene. The CDR3 sequence is CASSPRVSDTDTQYF. The CDR3, as DNA: TGTGCCAGCAGCCCGCGGGTCTCCGATACGGATACGCAGTATTTT.

The table lists this clonotype with many counts. The chain links TRBV20-1 to TRBJ1-1, with 7 bases aligning to TRBD1. Germline CDR1 is DFQATT and CDR2 is SNEGSKA (reference sequence). The CDR3 loop spans 16 amino acids. V gave up 0 bases and J gave up 1 base; unmatched junction bases: 8. CDR3 bases: TGCAGTGCTAGAGAGACCTACCGACAGGGGAACACTGAAGCTTTCTTT. Amino acids: CSARETYRQGNTEAFF.

This clonotype was seen many times. The chain is built from TRBV20-1 and TRBJ2-1; D gene uncertain. The germline gives CDR1 DFQATT, CDR2 SNEGSKA (reference sequence). V was trimmed by 4 bases and J by 6 bases, leaving 13 bases between them. This CDR3 has 13 residues. CDR3 bases: TGCAGTGCTAACAAAGGAGTCCGCAATGAGCAGTTCTTC. It is translated as CSANKGVRNEQFF.

The table lists this clonotype with many counts. V is TRBV6-5 and J is TRBJ2-1; 8 bases match TRBD2. V gave up 3 bases and J gave up 8 bases; unmatched junction bases: 6. CDR1 and CDR2 from the germline V gene are MNHEY and SVGAGI. The length of the CDR3 is 14 residues. The CDR3 DNA sequence: TGTGCCAGCAGTTATCGAAGCGGGAGAGATGAGCAGTTCTTC. Its protein is CASSYRSGRDEQFF.

This clonotype came up many times. The gene calls are TRBV2 and TRBJ1-2; D perhaps matches TRBD1 (6 bases). Germline V gives CDR1 SNHLY, CDR2 FYNNEI. V lost 6 bases, J lost 5 bases, and 13 bases lay in between. The CDR3 is 13 amino acids. The CDR3 sequence: CASRAFQGYGYTF. The CDR3 nucleotides read TGTGCCAGCAGGGCTTTTCAGGGGTATGGCTACACCTTC.

The rearrangement uses TRBV7-8 and TRBJ2-2; a possible D gene is TRBD1 (5 bases). CDR3 size: 16 residues. V was shortened by 1 base and J by 6 bases, with 15 bases between the two germline ends. Germline CDR1 and CDR2: SGHVS and FQNEAQ. CDR3 in amino acids: CASSLVGQGVPGELFF. In DNA, the CDR3 is TGTGCCAGCAGCTTAGTTGGGCAGGGTGTGCCCGGGGAGCTGTTTTTT.

The V gene is TRBV15, the J gene TRBJ1-1; D may be TRBD1 (5 bases). The V gene's germline CDR1 is LNHNV and CDR2 YYDKDF (reference sequence). The CDR3 loop spans 14 amino acids. Trimming shortened V by 1 base and J by 4 bases, and 10 bases separated the two germline ends. In DNA form, the CDR3 reads TGTGCCACCAGCAGAGGGGTGGGGGGCACTGAAGCTTTCTTT. This gives the protein CATSRGVGGTEAFF.

This clonotype was observed many times. The rearrangement links TRBV27 to TRBJ2-7; D call uncertain. Per germline, CDR1 MNHEY and CDR2 SMNVEV (reference sequence). The V gene lost 5 bases and the J gene lost 5 bases, with 7 bases spanning the gap. The CDR3 consists of 11 residues. CDR3 loop: CASSGINEQYF. CDR3 bases: TGTGCCAGCAGTGGAATCAACGAGCAGTACTTC.

In its sample, this clonotype was seen a few times. The CDR3, as DNA: TGTGCCGGCAACATCAATGAGCAGTTCTTC. Its protein is CAGNINEQFF. V usage is TRBV7-9 and J usage is TRBJ2-1; D gene unclear. This CDR3 is 10 amino acids long. In germline, CDR1 is SEHNR, CDR2 FQNEAQ (reference sequence). Between the trimmed V and J ends, which lost 11 bases and 6 bases, there was a span of 8 bases.

This clonotype showed up many times. The chain couples TRBV7-2 to TRBJ1-6; D not resolved. Trimming removed 1 base from V and 4 bases from J, with 5 bases in between. The CDR3 consists of 14 residues. Germline values: CDR1 SGHTA, CDR2 FQGNSA. The CDR3 nucleotides are TGTGCCAGCAGCTTAGACGGGTATAATTCACCCCTCCACTTT. Translation: CASSLDGYNSPLHF.

This clonotype showed up just a few times. The rearrangement joins TRBV29-1 to TRBJ2-1; D may match TRBD1 or TRBD2 (5 bases each). The CDR3 is made up of 13 amino acids. Per germline, CDR1 SQVTM and CDR2 ANQGSEA. Trimming took 4 bases from V and 7 from J, leaving 14 bases between them. The CDR3 reads CSVGKGTDNEQFF. CDR3 bases: TGCAGCGTTGGAAAGGGGACGGATAATGAGCAGTTCTTC.

The gene calls are TRBV6-1 and TRBJ2-2, with 8 nucleotides matching TRBD2. This CDR3 has 15 amino acids. V trimming: 8 bases; J trimming: 5 bases; junction bases outside the gene matches: 10. Germline V lookup: CDR1 MNHNS, CDR2 SASEGT. DNA for the CDR3: TGTGCCAGCTCTAAAGAGGCTAGCGGGACCGGGGAGCTGTTTTTT. Its protein product is CASSKEASGTGELFF.

The chain has TRBV2 and TRBJ1-1; D call uncertain. The V end was cut by 7 bases, the J end by 1 base, with 13 bases between. Germline CDR1 reads SNHLY; CDR2 reads FYNNEI. The CDR3 spans 14 residues. The DNA of the CDR3 is TGTGCCAGCATTTGGGCAGTCGGGAACACTGAAGCTTTCTTT. This codes for CASIWAVGNTEAFF.

The J gene is TRBJ2-7, the V gene TRBV30; D possibly matches TRBD1 or TRBD2 (6 bases each). CDR1 and CDR2 from the germline V gene are GTSNPN and SVGIG (reference sequence). This CDR3 contains 11 residues. CDR3 in DNA: TGTGCGGCGGGACAAAGCTACGAGCAGTACTTC. Its translation is CAAGQSYEQYF.

J is TRBJ1-3 and V is TRBV11-2; D remains unclear. The CDR3 extends over 17 amino acids. V lost 10 bases and J lost 2, with 24 bases in between. Per germline, CDR1 SGHAT and CDR2 FQNNGV. The CDR3 bases are TGTGCCACCGGGCCCTTAACGGACTCCGTTGCTGGAAACACCATATATTTT. Translation gives CATGPLTDSVAGNTIYF.

This clonotype was seen repeatedly, ten times or more. This sequence joins TRBV20-1 and TRBJ2-7; D uncertain. In germline, CDR1 is DFQATT, CDR2 SNEGSKA (reference sequence). This CDR3 comprises 14 residues. The ends were cut back, 4 bases at V and 1 base at J, with 14 bases in the middle. The CDR3 protein is CSAINTDPSYEQYF. The DNA for the CDR3 is TGCAGTGCTATAAACACGGACCCGTCCTACGAGCAGTACTTC.

The chain is built from TRBV7-9 and TRBJ2-1; no firm D call. Germline V gene sequence: CDR1 SEHNR, CDR2 FQNEAQ (reference sequence). The CDR3 spans 15 residues. V lost 3 bases and J 0 bases, leaving 9 bases between the germline ends. This CDR3 is CASSFWLSSYNEQFF. The CDR3 DNA reads TGTGCCAGCAGCTTTTGGCTAAGCTCCTACAATGAGCAGTTCTTC.

This clonotype has a count of ten or more. V gene TRBV7-3 combines with J gene TRBJ2-1; 10 nucleotides line up with TRBD2. V lost 7 bases, J lost 6 bases, and 3 bases stayed unmatched. CDR3 length: 13 amino acids. CDR1 and CDR2 (germline): SGHTA, FQGTGA. The CDR3 protein is CASKVAGGNEQFF. The CDR3 bases are TGTGCCAGCAAGGTAGCGGGAGGCAATGAGCAGTTCTTC.

This chain connects TRBV5-1 to TRBJ2-1, with 10 bases aligning to TRBD2. The germline V gene has CDR1 SGHRS and CDR2 YFSETQ. Germline trimming cut 3 bases from V and 0 bases from J; bases unmatched to any gene: 3. The CDR3 consists of 16 residues. The CDR3 loop reads CASSSGLASSYNEQFF. CDR3 DNA: TGCGCCAGCAGCTCGGGACTAGCGAGCTCCTACAATGAGCAGTTCTTC.

This clonotype showed up just a few times. The rearrangement uses TRBV7-9 and TRBJ1-1; 7 positions agree with TRBD1. Per the germline V gene, CDR1 is SEHNR and CDR2 is FQNEAQ (reference sequence). The CDR3 consists of 17 residues. J gave up 0 bases and V 5 bases, and 12 bases lay outside the gene matches. CDR3 in DNA: TGTGCCAGCAGCACTCGACCCTCGGACAGGATGAACACTGAAGCTTTCTTT. Its translation is CASSTRPSDRMNTEAFF.